The 2 T cell receptor beta chains listed next were all sequenced from one sample in a study of CD4 T cells in relation to SARS-CoV-2 and coronaviruses. Sequenced by immunoSEQ multiplex PCR; TCRdb stores in-frame clones only, minus some. In the table there are 60,000 to 75,000 clones, 85% to 95% of which are singletons. Unexposed donor CD4+ T cells date from about 2011-2018, before the COVID-19 pandemic. Input material: naive CD4+ T cells from PBMCs. As to subset: naive CD4+ T cells isolated by negative enrichment. All receptors derive from a human donor in good health.

The V call is TRBV29-1, the J call TRBJ2-1; perhaps TRBD1 as D (5 bases). V was trimmed by 7 bases and J by 6 bases, leaving 19 bases between them. The CDR3 is made up of 14 amino acids. Germline lookup yields CDR1 SQVTM and CDR2 ANQGSEA. The chain's CDR3 is CSGTQDRDVNEQFF. Here the CDR3 DNA reads TGCAGCGGGACCCAAGACAGAGATGTCAATGAGCAGTTCTTC.

J is TRBJ1-2 and V is TRBV30; tentatively, D is TRBD1 (5 bases). This CDR3 is 10 amino acids long. Germline CDR1 and CDR2: GTSNPN and SVGIG (reference sequence). V lost 3 bases and J lost 8, with 7 bases in between. Written as DNA, the CDR3 is TGTGCCTGGAGCAGGGTGGGCTACACCTTC. It codes for CAWSRVGYTF.